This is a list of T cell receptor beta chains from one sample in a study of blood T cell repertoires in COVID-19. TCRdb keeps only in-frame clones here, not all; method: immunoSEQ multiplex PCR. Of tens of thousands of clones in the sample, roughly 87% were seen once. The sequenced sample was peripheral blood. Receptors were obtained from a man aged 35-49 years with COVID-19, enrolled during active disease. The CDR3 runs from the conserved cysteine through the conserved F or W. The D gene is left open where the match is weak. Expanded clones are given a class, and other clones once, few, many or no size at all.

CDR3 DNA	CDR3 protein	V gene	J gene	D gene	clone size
TGTGCCAGCAGAAGGCAGGATAATTCACCCCTCCACTTT	CASRRQDNSPLHF	TRBV6-6	TRBJ1-6	-	few
TGTGCCAGCAGCTTATCCGGGACAGCCAATTCACCCCTCCACTTT	CASSLSGTANSPLHF	TRBV7-2	TRBJ1-6	TRBD1	-
TGTGCCAGCAGTCGGCGGCGAGGTGTGGGCTACACCTTC	CASSRRRGVGYTF	TRBV6-5	TRBJ1-2	-	medium-sized
TGTGCCATCAGTGAGGGGTCCGCGGGCGAGACCCAGTACTTC	CAISEGSAGETQYF	TRBV10-3	TRBJ2-5	-	-
TGTGCCAGCAGTGATCGAGCGGGGAACACAGATACGCAGTATTTT	CASSDRAGNTDTQYF	TRBV2	TRBJ2-3	TRBD2	few
TGTGCCAGCAGTTTACTCTCCTACGAGCAGTACTTC	CASSLLSYEQYF	TRBV28	TRBJ2-7	-	-
TGTGCCTGGAGTGACAGGGGGTTTGGCTACACCTTC	CAWSDRGFGYTF	TRBV30	TRBJ1-2	TRBD1	few
TGTGCCAGTAGTACCGCCGGGACAGGGGTGGAGACCCAGTACTTC	CASSTAGTGVETQYF	TRBV19	TRBJ2-5	TRBD1	-
TGTGCCAGCAGCCGTGACAGGGACTACGAGCAGTACTTC	CASSRDRDYEQYF	TRBV7-9	TRBJ2-7	TRBD1	-
TGTGCCAGCAGCCGCCAAGTACAGGGGTCCTATGGCTACACCTTC	CASSRQVQGSYGYTF	TRBV11-2	TRBJ1-2	TRBD1	-
TGCAGCGTTGATATCCCTGGAGGGAACACTGAAGCTTTCTTT	CSVDIPGGNTEAFF	TRBV29-1	TRBJ1-1	-	-
TGTGCCAGCAGCCAAGATGGGACAGGGCTCGCCATATATTTT	CASSQDGTGLAIYF	TRBV11-3	TRBJ1-3	TRBD1	-
TGTGCCAGTAGTGTGGGAAGCGGGACCCCTCCCTACGAGCAGTACTTC	CASSVGSGTPPYEQYF	TRBV19	TRBJ2-7	TRBD2	few
TGTGCCAGCACCCCGTTCACGGGGACAGATACGCAGTATTTT	CASTPFTGTDTQYF	TRBV6-5	TRBJ2-3	-	-
TGTGCCAGCAGCCTGAATCCAGGACAGGGGGCGGGCATGAACACTGAAGCTTTCTTT	CASSLNPGQGAGMNTEAFF	TRBV28	TRBJ1-1	TRBD1	-
TGTGCCAGCAGGCGGGGACCGAACACTGAAGCTTTCTTT	CASRRGPNTEAFF	TRBV12-3/TRBV12-4	TRBJ1-1	-	-
TGTGCCAGCAGCAGCCGGTTAGGGGCTAACTATGGCTACACCTTC	CASSSRLGANYGYTF	TRBV21-1	TRBJ1-2	-	-
TGTGCCAGTAGTCCCGCGGGTTCCTCTGGAAACACCATATATTTT	CASSPAGSSGNTIYF	TRBV19	TRBJ1-3	-	-
TGTGCCAGCAGCTCTACCGGTCATCGAGAGCAGTACTTC	CASSSTGHREQYF	TRBV5-5	TRBJ2-7	-	-
TGTGCCAGCAGCCTCCGGTTCGGCTATGGCTACACCTTC	CASSLRFGYGYTF	TRBV7-8	TRBJ1-2	-	-
TGCGCCAGCAGCTTTCCGGACAGGGAGAACACTGAAGCTTTCTTT	CASSFPDRENTEAFF	TRBV5-1	TRBJ1-1	TRBD1	-
TGTGCCAGCAGTCGACAGGGACCCGGGGCCCTCCACTTT	CASSRQGPGALHF	TRBV12-3/TRBV12-4	TRBJ1-6	TRBD1	-
TGCGCCAGCATCAACAATGAGCAGTTCTTC	CASINNEQFF	TRBV5-1	TRBJ2-1	-	once
TGTGCCAGCAGCCTAGACAGGCTCGAGCAGTACTTC	CASSLDRLEQYF	TRBV11-2	TRBJ2-7	-	-
TGTGCCAGCAGCTCAGTGGAGGGCTGGAACACTGAAGCTTTCTTT	CASSSVEGWNTEAFF	TRBV7-8	TRBJ1-1	-	-
TGCGCCAGCAGCGACTCTTTAGCGGGAGCCGGCCACGAGCAGTACTTC	CASSDSLAGAGHEQYF	TRBV5-1	TRBJ2-7	TRBD2	-
TGTGCCTGCCAAACAGGGGTCCCAGGGGATACGCAGTATTTT	CACQTGVPGDTQYF	TRBV30	TRBJ2-3	TRBD1	-
TGTGCCAGCAGCCCGGGGGACAGCCTGGCCACTGGAAACACCATATATTTT	CASSPGDSLATGNTIYF	TRBV14	TRBJ1-3	TRBD1	-
TGCGCCAGCAGCCTGGAGCCGGGACAGGGAGCCAATGAGCAGTTCTTC	CASSLEPGQGANEQFF	TRBV5-1	TRBJ2-1	TRBD1	-
TGTGCCAGCAGTCTTAAGAGAGGGAGGGTAAACATTCAGTACTTC	CASSLKRGRVNIQYF	TRBV28	TRBJ2-4	TRBD2	-
TGTGCCAGCAGTTACCGGGACACGAATTCACCCCTCCACTTT	CASSYRDTNSPLHF	TRBV2	TRBJ1-6	-	-
TGCGCCAGCAGCCAAGAAGAATGGCCGGGAGATACGCAGTATTTT	CASSQEEWPGDTQYF	TRBV4-1	TRBJ2-3	-	medium-sized
TGTGCCTGGAGTGATACGGATCAGCCCCAGCATTTT	CAWSDTDQPQHF	TRBV30	TRBJ1-5	-	few
TGCGCCACACGGGTCGGACGAACAGGGGTGAACACTGAAGCTTTCTTT	CATRVGRTGVNTEAFF	TRBV7-9	TRBJ1-1	TRBD1	-
TGCGCCAGCAGCCAAGGGGGGCTAGCGGCCAACACCGGGGAGCTGTTTTTT	CASSQGGLAANTGELFF	TRBV4-1	TRBJ2-2	-	-
TGTGCCAGCAGCTCCTTCGGGGACACTGAAGCTTTCTTT	CASSSFGDTEAFF	TRBV7-9	TRBJ1-1	-	-
TGTGCCAGTAGTCCCCTTGCGAACAGGGGAATTGGCGACAATCAGCCCCAGCATTTT	CASSPLANRGIGDNQPQHF	TRBV19	TRBJ1-5	TRBD1	-
TGTGCCAGCAGCAAACGGGGGACGGGAGACTACGAGCAGTACTTC	CASSKRGTGDYEQYF	TRBV13	TRBJ2-7	-	-
TGTGCCAGTAGTAAAGCGGTTTCCTACGAGCAGTACTTC	CASSKAVSYEQYF	TRBV19	TRBJ2-7	-	-
TGTGCCAGCAGTGAGAGGAGCCAGGAGACCCAGTACTTC	CASSERSQETQYF	TRBV27	TRBJ2-5	-	-
TGTGCCACCCAACTGGAGACTGGTAACTATGGCTACACCTTC	CATQLETGNYGYTF	TRBV2	TRBJ1-2	-	-
TGTGCCAGCAGCTTCCGTGTAGGGGCAGGGCAAGAGACCCAGTACTTC	CASSFRVGAGQETQYF	TRBV5-6	TRBJ2-5	-	few
TGCGCCAGCAGCTTGGCCGGGACACCTTCCTACGAGCAGTACTTC	CASSLAGTPSYEQYF	TRBV5-1	TRBJ2-7	-	-
TGCGCCAGCAGCTTGTTGGCTAGCGGGAGGGCCGGGGATGAGCAGTTCTTC	CASSLLASGRAGDEQFF	TRBV5-1	TRBJ2-1	TRBD2	-